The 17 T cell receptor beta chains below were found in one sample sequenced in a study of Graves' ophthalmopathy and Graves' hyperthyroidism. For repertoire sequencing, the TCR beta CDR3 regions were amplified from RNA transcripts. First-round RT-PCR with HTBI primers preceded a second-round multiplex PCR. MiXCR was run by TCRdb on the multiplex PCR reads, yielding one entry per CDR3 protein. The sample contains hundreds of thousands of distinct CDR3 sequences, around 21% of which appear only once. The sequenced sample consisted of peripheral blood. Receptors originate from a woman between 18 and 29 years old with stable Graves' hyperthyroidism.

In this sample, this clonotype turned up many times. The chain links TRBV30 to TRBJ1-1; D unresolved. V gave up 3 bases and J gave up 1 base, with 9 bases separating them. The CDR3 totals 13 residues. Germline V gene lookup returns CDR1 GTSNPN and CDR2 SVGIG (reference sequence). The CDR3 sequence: CAWRWSRNTEAFF. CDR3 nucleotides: TGTGCCTGGAGATGGAGTAGGAACACTGAAGCTTTCTTT. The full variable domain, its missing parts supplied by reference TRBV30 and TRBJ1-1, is SQTIHQWPATLVQPVGSPLSLECTVEGTSNPNLYWYRQAAGRGLQLLFYSVGIGQISSEVPQNLSASRPQDRQFILSSKKLLLSDSGFYLCAWRWSRNTEAFFGQGTRLTVV.

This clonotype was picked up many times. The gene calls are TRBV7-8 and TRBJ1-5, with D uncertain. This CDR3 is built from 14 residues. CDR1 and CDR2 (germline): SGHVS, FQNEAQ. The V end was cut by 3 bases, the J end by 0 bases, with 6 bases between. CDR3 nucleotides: TGTGCCAGCAGCTTTACATCTAGCAATCAGCCCCAGCATTTT. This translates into CASSFTSSNQPQHF. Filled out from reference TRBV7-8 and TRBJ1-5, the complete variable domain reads GAGVSQSPRYKVAKRGQDVALRCDPISGHVSLFWYQQALGQGPEFLTYFQNEAQLDKSGLPSDRFFAERPEGSVSTLKIQRTQQEDSAVYLCASSFTSSNQPQHFGDGTRLSIL.

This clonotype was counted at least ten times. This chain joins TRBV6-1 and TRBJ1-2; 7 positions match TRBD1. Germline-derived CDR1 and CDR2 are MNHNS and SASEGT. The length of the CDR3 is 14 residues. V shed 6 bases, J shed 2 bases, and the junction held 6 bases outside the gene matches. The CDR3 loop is CASSLRGTNYGYTF. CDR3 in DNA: TGTGCCAGCAGCCTCAGGGGGACCAACTATGGCTACACCTTC.

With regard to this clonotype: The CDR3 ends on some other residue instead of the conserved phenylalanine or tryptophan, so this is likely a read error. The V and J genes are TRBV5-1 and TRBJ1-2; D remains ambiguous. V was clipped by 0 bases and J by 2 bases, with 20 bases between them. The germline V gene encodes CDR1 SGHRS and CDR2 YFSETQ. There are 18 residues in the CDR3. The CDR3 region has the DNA TGCGCCAGCAGCTTGGGAAGGATAGAAAACCGGCACAACTATGGCTACACCGTC. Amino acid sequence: CASSLGRIENRHNYGYTV.

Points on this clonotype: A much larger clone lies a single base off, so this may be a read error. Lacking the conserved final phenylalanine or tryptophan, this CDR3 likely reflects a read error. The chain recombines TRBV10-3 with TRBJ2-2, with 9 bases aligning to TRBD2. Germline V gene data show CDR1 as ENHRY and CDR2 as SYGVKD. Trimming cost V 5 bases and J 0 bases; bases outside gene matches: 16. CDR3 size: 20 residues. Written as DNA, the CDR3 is TGTGCCATCAGTCCTCTTAGCGGGAGAAGGAAGTTCGCGAACACCGGGGAGCTGTTTTTG. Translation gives CAISPLSGRRKFANTGELFL.

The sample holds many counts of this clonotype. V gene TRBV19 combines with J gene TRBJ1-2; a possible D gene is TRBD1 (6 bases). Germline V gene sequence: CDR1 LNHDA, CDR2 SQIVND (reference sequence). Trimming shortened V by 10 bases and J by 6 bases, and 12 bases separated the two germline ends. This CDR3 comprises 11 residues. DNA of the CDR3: TGTGCCACCCACAGGGCTGATGGCTACACCTTC. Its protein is CATHRADGYTF.

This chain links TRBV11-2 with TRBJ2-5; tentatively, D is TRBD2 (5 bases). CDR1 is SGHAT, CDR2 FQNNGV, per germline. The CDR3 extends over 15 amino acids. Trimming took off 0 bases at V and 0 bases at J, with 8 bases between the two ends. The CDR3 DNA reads TGTGCCAGCAGCTTAGAGGCGGGCTACCAAGAGACCCAGTACTTC. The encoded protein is CASSLEAGYQETQYF.

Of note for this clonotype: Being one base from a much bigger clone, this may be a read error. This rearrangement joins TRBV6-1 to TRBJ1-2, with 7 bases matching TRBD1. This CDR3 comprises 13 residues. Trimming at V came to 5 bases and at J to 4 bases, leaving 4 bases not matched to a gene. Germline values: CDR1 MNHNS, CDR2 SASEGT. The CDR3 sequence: CASSRSGGYGYTF. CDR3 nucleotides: TGTGCCAGCAGTAGGTCAGGGGGCTATGGCTACACCTTC.

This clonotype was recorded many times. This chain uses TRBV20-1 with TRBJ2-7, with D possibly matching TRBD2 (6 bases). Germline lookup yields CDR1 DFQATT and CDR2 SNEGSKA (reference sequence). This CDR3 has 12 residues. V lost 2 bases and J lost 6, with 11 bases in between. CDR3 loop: CSARNPTSEQYF. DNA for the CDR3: TGCAGTGCTAGAAACCCGACTAGCGAGCAGTACTTC.

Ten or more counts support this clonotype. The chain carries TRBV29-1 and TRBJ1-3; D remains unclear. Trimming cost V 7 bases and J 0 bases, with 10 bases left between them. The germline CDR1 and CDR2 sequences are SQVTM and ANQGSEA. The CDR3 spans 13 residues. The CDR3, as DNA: TGCAGCGGACAAGAAAGCTCTGGAAACACCATATATTTT. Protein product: CSGQESSGNTIYF.

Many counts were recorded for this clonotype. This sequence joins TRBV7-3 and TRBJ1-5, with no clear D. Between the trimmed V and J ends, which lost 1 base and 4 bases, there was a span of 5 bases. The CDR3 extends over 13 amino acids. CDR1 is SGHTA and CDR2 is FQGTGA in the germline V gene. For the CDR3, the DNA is TGTGCCAGCAGCTTAAGCCCTAATCAGCCCCAGCATTTT. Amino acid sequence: CASSLSPNQPQHF.

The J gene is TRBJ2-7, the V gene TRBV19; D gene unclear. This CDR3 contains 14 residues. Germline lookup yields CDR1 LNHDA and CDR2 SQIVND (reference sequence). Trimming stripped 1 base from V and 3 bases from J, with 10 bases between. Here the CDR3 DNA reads TGTGCCAGTAGTATAGCGGTGCCGTTCTACGAGCAGTACTTC. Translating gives CASSIAVPFYEQYF.

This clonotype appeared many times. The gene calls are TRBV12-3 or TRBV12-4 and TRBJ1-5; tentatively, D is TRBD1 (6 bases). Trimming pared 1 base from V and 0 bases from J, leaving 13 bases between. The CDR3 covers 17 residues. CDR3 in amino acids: CASSLVLGHYSNQPQHF. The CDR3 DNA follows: TGTGCCAGCAGTTTAGTTTTGGGACATTATAGCAATCAGCCCCAGCATTTT.

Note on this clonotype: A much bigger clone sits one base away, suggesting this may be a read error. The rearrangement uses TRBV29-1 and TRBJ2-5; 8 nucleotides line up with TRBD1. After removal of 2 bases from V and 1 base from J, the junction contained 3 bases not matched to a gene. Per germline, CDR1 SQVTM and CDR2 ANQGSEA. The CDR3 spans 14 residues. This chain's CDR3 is CSVEQGALQETQYF. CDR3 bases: TGCAGCGTTGAACAGGGGGCGCTCCAAGAGACCCAGTACTTC. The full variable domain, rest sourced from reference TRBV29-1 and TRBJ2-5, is SAVISQKPSRDICQRGTSLTIQCQVDSQVTMMFWYRQQPGQSLTLIATANQGSEATYESGFVIDKFPISRPNLTFSTLTVSNMSPEDSSIYLCSVEQGALQETQYFGPGTRLLVL.

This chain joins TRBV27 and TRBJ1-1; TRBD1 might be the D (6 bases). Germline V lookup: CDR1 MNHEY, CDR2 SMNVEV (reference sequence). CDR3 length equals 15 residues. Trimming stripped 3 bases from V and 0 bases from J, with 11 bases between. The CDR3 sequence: CASSLIGQLNTEAFF. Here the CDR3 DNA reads TGTGCCAGCAGTTTGATCGGACAGTTGAACACTGAAGCTTTCTTT.

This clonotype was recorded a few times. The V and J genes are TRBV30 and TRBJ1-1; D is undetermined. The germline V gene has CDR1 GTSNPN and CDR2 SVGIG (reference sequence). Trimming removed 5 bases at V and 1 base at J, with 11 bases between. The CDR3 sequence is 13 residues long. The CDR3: CAWDAPENTEAFF. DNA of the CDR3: TGTGCCTGGGACGCGCCGGAGAACACTGAAGCTTTCTTT.

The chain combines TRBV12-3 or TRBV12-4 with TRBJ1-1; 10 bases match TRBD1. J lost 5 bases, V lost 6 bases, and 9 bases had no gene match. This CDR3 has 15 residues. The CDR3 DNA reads TGTGCCAGCAGCCCCCTGACAGGGGGCGGGACTGAAGCTTTCTTT. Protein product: CASSPLTGGGTEAFF.